The entry below describes one T cell receptor beta chain. Its matching antigen is unknown. The sample comes from a study of shared clonotypes between healthy human individuals. It was CD45RO-negative cells, positively selected for CCR7, that made up naive CD8 cells, with terminally differentiated effector memory CD45RA+ cells excluded. The donor population consisted of healthy HIV-negative adults with no recent acute infections or vaccinations. All the donors were Caucasian adults who lived in Nashville, Tennessee. Study-wide results and caveats: Unshared clonotypes carried lower generation probabilities than those common to all four donors. The researchers took only blood, and tissue repertoires probably look different.

CDR1 and CDR2 from the germline V gene are LNHDA and SQIVND (reference sequence). Trimming stripped 0 bases from V and 8 bases from J, with 13 bases between. This CDR3 spans 14 amino acids. The data were produced by immunoSEQ multiplex PCR, yet TCRdb's version contains in-frame clones alone and is incomplete. Of about 590,000 clones listed, 95% to 96% are singletons. Sequences were obtained from naive CD8+ T cells sorted from blood. The rearrangement joins TRBV19 to TRBJ1-2; perhaps TRBD1 as D (6 bases). The source is a woman in her thirties in good health. DNA of the CDR3: TGTGCCAGTAGTATAGAGACAGGACTACGAGGCTACACCTTC. This codes for CASSIETGLRGYTF.